This T cell receptor beta chain was sequenced during a study of T cell changes during pregnancy in multiple sclerosis. The method was immunoSEQ multiplex PCR; TCRdb's version includes in-frame clones alone and lacks a portion of them. The sample has 40,000 to 50,000 clones, 84% seen once. The TCR was taken from a female donor with multiple sclerosis, enrolled in a pregnancy study. The sequencing here drew on CD4+ T cells from peripheral blood mononuclear cells, taken before pregnancy.

Here the CDR3 reads CASSFFGAATYEQYF. Here the CDR3 DNA reads TGTGCCAGCAGCTTTTTCGGAGCAGCCACCTACGAGCAGTACTTC. This chain joins TRBV5-5 and TRBJ2-7, with D unresolved. V shed 2 bases and J shed 2 bases, with 14 bases lying between them. This CDR3 has 15 amino acids. Germline loops: CDR1 SGHKS, CDR2 YYEKEE (reference sequence).